One and the same sample provided the 29 T cell receptor beta chains below, sequenced in a study of OX40 agonist ivuxolimab in advanced cancers. Repertoires were generated with immunoSEQ multiplex PCR, while TCRdb's copy carries only in-frame clones and drops some. The table lists some 95,000 clones, around 85% of them singletons. Sequenced material: CD4+ or CD8+ T cells sorted from blood, taken in a trial of the OX40 agonist ivuxolimab. The receptors shown here come from an adult with an advanced solid tumor such as melanoma, head and neck, liver or kidney cancer.

This chain links TRBV19 with TRBJ1-1; 7 bases agree with TRBD1. Unmatched junction bases numbered 15, after V lost 7 bases and J lost 7 bases. This CDR3 is built from 15 residues. Germline CDR1 and CDR2: LNHDA and SQIVND (reference sequence). The CDR3 DNA reads as TGTGCCAGTAAAAAGGGAAGAGGGGGCAACGGTGAAGCTTTCTTT. Residues: CASKKGRGGNGEAFF.

The chain is built from TRBV28 and TRBJ2-2; D not resolved. Germline V gives CDR1 MDHEN, CDR2 SYDVKM. CDR3 size: 12 residues. Trimming removed 1 base from V and 4 bases from J, with 1 base in between. The DNA for the CDR3 is TGTGCCAGCAGTTTATTCACCGGGGAGCTGTTTTTT. Translation: CASSLFTGELFF.

Note on this clone: This CDR3 is also generated by other DNA sequences in the sample. CDR3 nucleotides: TGTGCCAGCTCACCACCGGGACAGAGCACAGATACGCAGTATTTT. It codes for CASSPPGQSTDTQYF. The chain couples TRBV18 to TRBJ2-3, with 7 bases aligning to TRBD1. The CDR3 is made up of 15 amino acids. CDR1 is KGHSH, CDR2 LQKENI, per germline. With V trimmed by 0 bases and J by 0 bases, 0 bases remained unmatched.

The chain links TRBV6-1 to TRBJ1-2; 8 bases fit TRBD1. Germline values: CDR1 MNHNS, CDR2 SASEGT. Trimming cost V 6 bases and J 2 bases; bases outside gene matches: 2. The CDR3 contains 13 residues. The CDR3 region has the DNA TGTGCCAGCAGCCAGGGGGCCAACTATGGCTACACCTTC. Its translation is CASSQGANYGYTF.

The chain has TRBV6-1 and TRBJ2-7; a possible D gene is TRBD1 (5 bases). Germline CDR1 and CDR2: MNHNS and SASEGT. Trimming took 7 bases from V and 2 from J, leaving 18 bases between them. This CDR3 spans 15 amino acids. The CDR3 protein is CASIERGRATYEQYF. The CDR3 region has the DNA TGTGCCAGCATCGAGCGTGGCAGGGCGACCTACGAGCAGTACTTC.

The rearrangement joins TRBV28 to TRBJ2-7, with 7 nucleotides matching TRBD2. This CDR3 is 14 amino acids long. Germline CDR1 is MDHEN and CDR2 is SYDVKM. Trimming at V came to 5 bases and at J to 0 bases, leaving 4 bases not matched to a gene. The CDR3: CASSLRDYSYEQYF. The CDR3, as DNA: TGTGCCAGCAGTCTCCGGGACTACTCCTACGAGCAGTACTTC.

This clone was found a few times. The chain has TRBV28 and TRBJ2-1; the match to TRBD2 covers 7 bases. The CDR3 sequence is 12 residues long. The germline V gene encodes CDR1 MDHEN and CDR2 SYDVKM. V was clipped by 8 bases and J by 10 bases; unmatched bases: 8. The CDR3 bases are TGTGCCAGCCTCTCTTGGGGGGGGGAGCAGTTCTTC. Translation gives CASLSWGGEQFF. Full variable domain (remainder filled in from reference TRBV28 and TRBJ2-1): DVKVTQSSRYLVKRTGEKVFLECVQDMDHENMFWYRQDPGLGLRLIYFSYDVKMKEKGDIPEGYSVSREKKERFSLILESASTNQTSMYLCASLSWGGEQFFGPGTRLTVL.

In this sample, this clone turned up once. The chain employs TRBV7-2 and TRBJ2-3; the D is unclear. The CDR3 extends over 14 amino acids. V was shortened by 3 bases and J by 3 bases, with 10 bases between the two germline ends. Per the germline V gene, CDR1 is SGHTA and CDR2 is FQGNSA. CDR3 sequence (DNA): TGTGCCAGCAGCTTGAACGGTCCAACAGATACGCAGTATTTT. It is translated as CASSLNGPTDTQYF.

The V and J genes are TRBV19 and TRBJ1-1, with 10 bases that match TRBD1. This CDR3 region has 18 residues. Germline V gene sequence: CDR1 LNHDA, CDR2 SQIVND (reference sequence). The V gene end was trimmed by 5 bases and the J gene end by 0 bases; junction bases not matched to a gene: 12. This chain's CDR3 is CASSADRGYLMMNTEAFF. The DNA for the CDR3 is TGTGCCAGTAGTGCGGACAGGGGGTATTTAATGATGAACACTGAAGCTTTCTTT. The full variable domain, rest sourced from reference TRBV19 and TRBJ1-1, is DGGITQSPKYLFRKEGQNVTLSCEQNLNHDAMYWYRQDPGQGLRLIYYSQIVNDFQKGDIAEGYSVSREKKESFPLTVTSAQKNPTAFYLCASSADRGYLMMNTEAFFGQGTRLTVV.

The chain links TRBV5-6 to TRBJ1-1; D might be TRBD1 (5 bases). The V end was cut by 4 bases, the J end by 5 bases, with 24 bases between. In germline, CDR1 is SGHDT, CDR2 YYEEEE. The CDR3 totals 17 residues. CDR3 protein: CASSPDPIEGKGTEAFF. The CDR3 DNA follows: TGTGCCAGCAGCCCCGACCCCATCGAGGGGAAGGGAACTGAAGCTTTCTTT.

CDR3 sequence reads: CASSWNGGELFF. The CDR3 DNA reads TGTGCCAGCAGCTGGAATGGCGGGGAGCTGTTTTTT. The chain recombines TRBV11-1 with TRBJ2-2; no firm D call. Germline CDR1 is SGHAT and CDR2 is FQDESV (reference sequence). This CDR3 region has 12 residues. V shed 4 bases and J shed 7 bases, with 7 bases lying between them.

The chain uses TRBV19 and TRBJ2-3; D unresolved. Germline CDR1 reads LNHDA; CDR2 reads SQIVND (reference sequence). The length of the CDR3 is 13 residues. Trimming pared 3 bases from V and 0 bases from J, leaving 4 bases between. The CDR3 here is CASSIGSTDTQYF. The CDR3 DNA follows: TGTGCCAGTAGTATCGGGAGCACAGATACGCAGTATTTT.

With respect to this clone: The germline gene is not matched at one end of the junction; a read error may be the cause. This sequence joins TRBV28 and TRBJ2-2; perhaps TRBD2 as D (5 bases). Germline values: CDR1 MDHEN, CDR2 SYDVKM. The CDR3 totals 15 residues. CDR3 bases: TGTGCCAGCAGTTCCACCGTAGAGAACACCGGGGAGCTGCTTTTT. It yields the protein CASSSTVENTGELLF.

A remark on this clone: Other DNA sequences in this specimen translate into the identical CDR3. V usage is TRBV6-5 and J usage is TRBJ1-2; D is undetermined. CDR1 MNHEY and CDR2 SVGAGI come from the germline V gene. Trimming cost V 0 bases and J 5 bases, with 10 bases left between them. The CDR3 is 14 amino acids. This CDR3 is CASSYSVGGYGYTF. In DNA, the CDR3 is TGTGCCAGCAGTTACTCGGTGGGAGGTTATGGCTACACCTTC.

The V call is TRBV10-3, the J call TRBJ1-5; D ambiguous. Trimming took 2 bases from V and 5 from J, leaving 7 bases between them. The CDR3 loop spans 13 amino acids. Germline V lookup: CDR1 ENHRY, CDR2 SYGVKD. Written as DNA, the CDR3 is TGTGCCATCAGTGAGGACCTAGATCAGCCCCAGCATTTT. Translated, it gives CAISEDLDQPQHF.

This chain joins TRBV7-8 and TRBJ1-4, with D tentatively TRBD1 (6 bases). Germline-derived CDR1 and CDR2 are SGHVS and FQNEAQ. V was pared by 1 base and J by 7 bases, with 13 bases between. This CDR3 is 15 amino acids long. The CDR3 reads CASSLGTGRAEKLFF. The CDR3, as DNA: TGTGCCAGCAGCTTAGGTACAGGGAGGGCTGAAAAACTGTTTTTT. Supplemented by reference TRBV7-8 and TRBJ1-4, the full variable domain reads GAGVSQSPRYKVAKRGQDVALRCDPISGHVSLFWYQQALGQGPEFLTYFQNEAQLDKSGLPSDRFFAERPEGSVSTLKIQRTQQEDSAVYLCASSLGTGRAEKLFFGSGTQLSVL.

This rearrangement joins TRBV9 to TRBJ1-3; D is perhaps TRBD1 (5 bases). This CDR3 is 14 amino acids long. The V end lost 3 bases, the J end lost 4 bases, and 11 bases lay between the germline ends. Germline assignment: CDR1 SGDLS and CDR2 YYNGEE. In DNA, the CDR3 is TGTGCCAGCAGCGCCCAAGGGGCGGGAAACACCATATATTTT. It specifies CASSAQGAGNTIYF.

V and J are TRBV7-9 and TRBJ2-2; TRBD1 is a possible D gene (6 bases). The CDR3 consists of 15 residues. V was shortened by 3 bases and J by 0 bases, with 8 bases between the two germline ends. Per germline, CDR1 SEHNR and CDR2 FQNEAQ (reference sequence). The chain's CDR3 is CASSLGTPNTGELFF. In DNA form, the CDR3 reads TGTGCCAGCAGCTTGGGGACACCGAACACCGGGGAGCTGTTTTTT.

This chain links TRBV5-6 with TRBJ2-1; TRBD1 matches 7 bases. Per the germline V gene, CDR1 is SGHDT and CDR2 is YYEEEE. The CDR3 totals 14 residues. Germline trimming cut 0 bases from V and 8 bases from J; bases unmatched to any gene: 5. The CDR3 here is CASSLGGGRYEQFF. CDR3 bases: TGTGCCAGCAGCTTGGGAGGGGGCCGCTATGAGCAGTTCTTC.

The chain joins TRBV11-2 to TRBJ1-6; D unresolved. The CDR3 consists of 16 residues. CDR1 is SGHAT and CDR2 is FQNNGV in the germline V gene. With 1 base removed from V and 7 bases from J, the gap between germline ends came to 14 bases. The CDR3 DNA reads TGTGCCAGCAGCTTAGGGTCAGGCCGGTTCAATTCACCCCTCCACTTT. Protein product: CASSLGSGRFNSPLHF.

The chain recombines TRBV7-9 with TRBJ1-1; D is undetermined. There are 11 residues in the CDR3. Trimming pared 6 bases from V and 5 bases from J, leaving 7 bases between. The germline CDR1 and CDR2 sequences are SEHNR and FQNEAQ (reference sequence). CDR3 sequence (DNA): TGTGCCAGCAGTGGGGAGACTGAAGCTTTCTTT. This gives the protein CASSGETEAFF.

This sequence joins TRBV5-1 and TRBJ2-5; D is possibly TRBD1 (5 bases). This CDR3 is 14 amino acids long. The V gene lost 0 bases and the J gene lost 2 bases, with 8 bases spanning the gap. Germline V gene lookup returns CDR1 SGHRS and CDR2 YFSETQ. Here the CDR3 reads CASSLGTLQETQYF. The CDR3 coding sequence is TGCGCCAGCAGCTTGGGGACACTACAAGAGACCCAGTACTTC.

The V and J genes are TRBV7-9 and TRBJ2-3; D unclear. The CDR3 has 13 residues. The V end was cut by 3 bases, the J end by 7 bases, with 11 bases between. Germline CDR1 is SEHNR and CDR2 is FQNEAQ (reference sequence). CDR3 DNA: TGTGCCAGCAGCTTCCTCGGTGGGAATACGCAGTATTTT. It is translated as CASSFLGGNTQYF. Full variable domain (missing parts from reference TRBV7-9 and TRBJ2-3): DTGVSQNPRHKITKRGQNVTFRCDPISEHNRLYWYRQTLGQGPEFLTYFQNEAQLEKSRLLSDRFSAERPKGSFSTLEIQRTEQGDSAMYLCASSFLGGNTQYFGPGTRLTVL.

This sequence joins TRBV15 and TRBJ1-4; D perhaps matches TRBD1 (6 bases). The CDR3 has 16 residues. With 0 bases removed from V and 5 bases from J, the gap between germline ends came to 13 bases. The germline gives CDR1 LNHNV, CDR2 YYDKDF (reference sequence). The CDR3 nucleotides are TGTGCCACCAGCAGAGATCAAGGGGGTGTGAATGAAAAACTGTTTTTT. Translated: CATSRDQGGVNEKLFF.

This chain connects TRBV4-1 to TRBJ2-7, with D maybe TRBD2 (5 bases). Germline CDR1 is MGHRA and CDR2 is YSYEKL. Trimming removed 5 bases at V and 6 bases at J, with 17 bases between. The CDR3 loop spans 14 amino acids. This chain's CDR3 is CASSVSLVSLEQYF. Written as DNA, the CDR3 is TGCGCCAGCAGCGTCTCACTAGTTTCTCTCGAGCAGTACTTC.

The V call is TRBV10-2, the J call TRBJ2-3; 8 bases are shared with TRBD1. This CDR3 is 16 amino acids long. V shed 3 bases and J 5 bases; nucleotides not matched to a gene: 10. CDR1 is WSHSY and CDR2 is SAAADI in the germline V gene. CDR3 in DNA: TGCGCCAGCAGTGACCCTGGACAGGGCCAGTTAGATACGCAGTATTTT. Its translation is CASSDPGQGQLDTQYF.

The rearrangement uses TRBV7-2 and TRBJ2-3, with no clear D. CDR1 and CDR2 (germline): SGHTA, FQGNSA. The CDR3 runs 16 residues. Trimming stripped 4 bases from V and 5 bases from J, with 19 bases between. CDR3 region: CASSYATTRRVDTQYF. In DNA form, the CDR3 reads TGTGCCAGCAGCTATGCCACCACAAGAAGGGTAGATACGCAGTATTTT.

V gene TRBV7-9 combines with J gene TRBJ2-2, with D possibly TRBD1 on 6 matching bases. The germline CDR1 and CDR2 sequences are SEHNR and FQNEAQ (reference sequence). CDR3 size: 14 residues. Trimming stripped 7 bases from V and 8 bases from J, with 17 bases between. This CDR3 is CASTPGHRPGELFF. CDR3 DNA: TGTGCCAGCACCCCGGGACACAGACCTGGGGAGCTGTTTTTT.

The chain is built from TRBV27 and TRBJ2-5; possibly TRBD2 for D (5 bases). V lost 5 bases to trimming and J lost 5 bases, with 12 bases between them. CDR1 and CDR2 from the germline V gene are MNHEY and SMNVEV (reference sequence). This CDR3 is built from 13 residues. The DNA for the CDR3 is TGTGCCAGCAGTATTAGGGAGTGGGAGACCCAGTACTTC. Its protein is CASSIREWETQYF.